Shown below are 3 T cell receptor beta chains from a single sample sequenced in a study of human T cells and chemical hapten exposure. Indicated time point: pre-sensitization, week 0. The treatment denotes: therapeutic diphenylcyclopropenone sensitization with weekly scalp DPC. The authors' total RNA extraction used unfractionated whole blood. TCRdb re-analysed the RACE reads in MiXCR, keeping a single row per CDR3 protein. The sample holds 30,000 to 40,000 distinct CDR3 sequences; around 12% are singletons and the top ten take more than 1.5%. This material consisted of whole blood, taken in connection with sensitization to the hapten diphenylcyclopropenone (DPC). These receptors were taken from a woman in her thirties or forties with alopecia areata. Some clones in this sample may be carry-over from other donors' samples.

V usage is TRBV6-1 and J usage is TRBJ2-7; 13 positions match TRBD2. With V trimmed by 1 base and J by 3 bases, 0 bases remained unmatched. Germline-derived CDR1 and CDR2 are MNHNS and SASEGT. The length of the CDR3 is 15 residues. The CDR3 protein is CASSEGTSGSYEQYF. Written as DNA, the CDR3 is TGTGCCAGCAGTGAAGGGACTAGCGGGAGCTACGAGCAGTACTTC.

The V and J genes are TRBV28 and TRBJ1-6; D not resolved. Germline-derived CDR1 and CDR2 are MDHEN and SYDVKM. V shed 4 bases and J shed 9 bases, with 16 bases lying between them. This CDR3 comprises 15 residues. CDR3 sequence (DNA): TGTGCCAGCAGTTCCCCCACGGACTGGATTTCACCCCTCCACTTT. This codes for CASSSPTDWISPLHF. Based on the CDR3 plus reference TRBV28 and TRBJ1-6, the full variable domain is DVKVTQSSRYLVKRTGEKVFLECVQDMDHENMFWYRQDPGLGLRLIYFSYDVKMKEKGDIPEGYSVSREKKERFSLILESASTNQTSMYLCASSSPTDWISPLHFGNGTRLTVT.

Ten or more counts support this clonotype. The genes are TRBV28 and TRBJ2-7, with TRBD1 as a possible D gene (5 bases). Germline V gene data show CDR1 as MDHEN and CDR2 as SYDVKM. Trimming took off 7 bases at V and 2 bases at J, with 9 bases between the two ends. The CDR3 is 12 amino acids. In DNA form, the CDR3 reads TGTGCCAGCAAGGGGTTCGCCTACGAGCAGTACTTC. Amino acid sequence: CASKGFAYEQYF.